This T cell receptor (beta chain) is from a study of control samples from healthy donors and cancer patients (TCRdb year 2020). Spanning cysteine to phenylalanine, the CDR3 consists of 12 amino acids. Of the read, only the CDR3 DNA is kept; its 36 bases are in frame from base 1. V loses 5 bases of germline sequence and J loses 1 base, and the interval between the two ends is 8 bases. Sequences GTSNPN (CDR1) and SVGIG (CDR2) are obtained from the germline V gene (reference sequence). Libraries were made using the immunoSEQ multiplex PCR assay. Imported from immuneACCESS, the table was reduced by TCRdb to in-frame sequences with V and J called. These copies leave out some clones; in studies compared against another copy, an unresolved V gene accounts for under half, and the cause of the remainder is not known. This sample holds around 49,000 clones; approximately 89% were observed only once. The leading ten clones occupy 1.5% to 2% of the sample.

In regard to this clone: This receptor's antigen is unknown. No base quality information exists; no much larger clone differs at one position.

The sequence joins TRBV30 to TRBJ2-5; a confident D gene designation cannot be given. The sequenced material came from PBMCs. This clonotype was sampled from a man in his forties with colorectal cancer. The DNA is TGTGCCTGGTGCGGTTTCCAAGAGACCCAGTACTTC. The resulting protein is CAWCGFQETQYF.